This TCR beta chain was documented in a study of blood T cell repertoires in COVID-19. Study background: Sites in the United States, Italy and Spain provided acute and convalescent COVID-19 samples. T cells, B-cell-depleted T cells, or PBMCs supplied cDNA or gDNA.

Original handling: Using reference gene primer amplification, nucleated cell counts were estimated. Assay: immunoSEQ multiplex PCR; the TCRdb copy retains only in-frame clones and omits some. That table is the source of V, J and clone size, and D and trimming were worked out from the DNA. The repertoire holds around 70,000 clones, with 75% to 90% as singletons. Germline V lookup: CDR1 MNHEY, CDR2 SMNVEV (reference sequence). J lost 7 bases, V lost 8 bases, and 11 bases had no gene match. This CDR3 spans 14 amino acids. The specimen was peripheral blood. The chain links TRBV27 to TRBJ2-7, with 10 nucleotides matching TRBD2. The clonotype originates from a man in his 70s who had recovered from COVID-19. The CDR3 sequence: CASHSGRSLVEQYF. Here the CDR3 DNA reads TGTGCCAGCCATAGCGGGAGGTCCCTCGTGGAGCAGTACTTC.